The 22 T cell receptor beta chains below come from one sample, sequenced in a study of blood T cell repertoires in COVID-19. Clones were sequenced by immunoSEQ multiplex PCR, and TCRdb holds only the in-frame ones, with some missing. The repertoire holds about 170,000 clones, with around four fifths as singletons. Sequenced: peripheral blood. The origin of the receptors is a woman at least 80 years old with acute or convalescent COVID-19.

This chain connects TRBV7-2 to TRBJ2-3, with 11 positions matching TRBD1. J lost 5 bases, V lost 5 bases, and 6 bases had no gene match. This CDR3 is 15 amino acids long. The germline CDR1 and CDR2 sequences are SGHTA and FQGNSA. The CDR3: CASSRGQGVVDTQYF. CDR3 in DNA: TGTGCCAGCAGCAGGGGACAGGGGGTAGTAGATACGCAGTATTTT. Full variable domain (outside the CDR3, taken from reference TRBV7-2 and TRBJ2-3): GAGVSQSPSNKVTEKGKDVELRCDPISGHTALYWYRQSLGQGLEFLIYFQGNSAPDKSGLPSDRFSAERTGGSVSTLTIQRTQQEDSAVYLCASSRGQGVVDTQYFGPGTRLTVL.

This clone showed up just once. The rearrangement joins TRBV6-1 to TRBJ2-2, with TRBD2 matching over 14 bases. Germline loops: CDR1 MNHNS, CDR2 SASEGT. The trim removed 3 bases at V and 3 bases at J, leaving 6 bases unmatched. This CDR3 has 18 amino acids. The CDR3 spells CASSEGLAGAYDTGELFF. The DNA for the CDR3 is TGTGCCAGCAGTGAGGGACTAGCGGGAGCTTATGACACCGGGGAGCTGTTTTTT.

J is TRBJ1-4 and V is TRBV15; D not certain. CDR3 length: 14 residues. Germline-derived CDR1 and CDR2 are LNHNV and YYDKDF (reference sequence). V was shortened by 9 bases and J by 6 bases, with 17 bases between the two germline ends. The CDR3 is CATCEGGSYEKLFF. The CDR3 nucleotides are TGTGCCACTTGTGAGGGTGGTAGCTATGAAAAACTGTTTTTT.

The gene calls are TRBV6-5 and TRBJ1-1; no reliable D call. V was clipped by 5 bases and J by 7 bases, with 20 bases between them. CDR1 MNHEY and CDR2 SVGAGI come from the germline V gene. The CDR3 consists of 15 residues. The CDR3 DNA reads TGTGCCAGCAGTCAGACCGGCGGAACAAATCATGAAGCTTTCTTT. Translation: CASSQTGGTNHEAFF.

This clone was seen a handful of times. A read error may account for a junction end that differs from germline. V usage is TRBV7-6 and J usage is TRBJ2-1; 11 bases align to TRBD2. This CDR3 comprises 15 residues. CDR1 is SGHVS, CDR2 FNYEAQ, per germline. In DNA form, the CDR3 reads TGTGCCAGCAGCGTAGCGGGGGGGCCGTCGAATGAGCAGTTCTTC. The encoded protein is CASSVAGGPSNEQFF.

This clone was detected only a few times. V usage is TRBV19 and J usage is TRBJ2-1; D unresolved. Trimming stripped 6 bases from V and 5 bases from J, with 11 bases between. Germline V gene sequence: CDR1 LNHDA, CDR2 SQIVND (reference sequence). The CDR3 covers 13 residues. The CDR3 DNA reads as TGTGCCAGTAGGGGCAACCGAAACAATGAGCAGTTCTTC. Its translation: CASRGNRNNEQFF.

The chain is built from TRBV29-1 and TRBJ2-7; 8 bases are shared with TRBD1. CDR1 and CDR2 (germline): SQVTM, ANQGSEA. The V gene end was trimmed by 5 bases and the J gene end by 2 bases; junction bases not matched to a gene: 8. CDR3 size: 14 residues. DNA of the CDR3: TGCAGCGTTACTACTGTCAGGGGGCCCTACGAGCAGTACTTC. Its protein product is CSVTTVRGPYEQYF.

The gene calls are TRBV18 and TRBJ2-2; TRBD2 is a possible D gene (5 bases). Trimming shortened V by 3 bases and J by 4 bases, and 12 bases separated the two germline ends. The CDR3 runs to 15 residues. Germline CDR1 and CDR2: KGHSH and LQKENI. CDR3 amino acids: CASSPAGVGTGELFF. The CDR3 DNA is TGTGCCAGCTCACCCGCCGGGGTCGGCACCGGGGAGCTGTTTTTT.

The V call is TRBV5-1, the J call TRBJ1-1; 8 nucleotides agree with TRBD1. CDR1 and CDR2 (germline): SGHRS, YFSETQ. There are 16 residues in the CDR3. V shed 0 bases and J 11 bases; nucleotides not matched to a gene: 15. The CDR3 DNA follows: TGCGCCAGCAGCTTGGCCTTTGGTTCAGGGGGCGCGGGGGCTTTCTTT. The encoded protein is CASSLAFGSGGAGAFF. The full variable domain, completed using reference TRBV5-1 and TRBJ1-1, is KAGVTQTPRYLIKTRGQQVTLSCSPISGHRSVSWYQQTPGQGLQFLFEYFSETQRNKGNFPGRFSGRQFSNSRSEMNVSTLELGDSALYLCASSLAFGSGGAGAFFGQGTRLTVV.

CDR3 residues: CASSLDSRYEQFF. In nucleotides, the CDR3 is TGTGCCAGCAGCTTAGATTCTAGATATGAGCAGTTCTTC. V and J are TRBV7-8 and TRBJ2-1; no clear D gene. The CDR3 consists of 13 residues. V was trimmed by 1 base and J by 8 bases, leaving 9 bases between them. The germline V gene has CDR1 SGHVS and CDR2 FQNEAQ. Full variable domain (missing parts from reference TRBV7-8 and TRBJ2-1): GAGVSQSPRYKVAKRGQDVALRCDPISGHVSLFWYQQALGQGPEFLTYFQNEAQLDKSGLPSDRFFAERPEGSVSTLKIQRTQQEDSAVYLCASSLDSRYEQFFGPGTRLTVL.

The J gene is TRBJ2-7, the V gene TRBV15; D gene uncertain. The V gene's germline CDR1 is LNHNV and CDR2 YYDKDF (reference sequence). This CDR3 is 13 amino acids long. The germline V and J ends were trimmed by 5 bases and 6 bases, with 14 bases remaining between them. The CDR3 nucleotides are TGTGCCACCAGCCCTCAGGCCCCGGTCGAGCAGTACTTC. It specifies CATSPQAPVEQYF.

This rearrangement joins TRBV7-3 to TRBJ2-3; TRBD2 agrees at 9 bases. Trimming removed 5 bases from V and 5 bases from J; junction bases left unmatched: 20. The germline gives CDR1 SGHTA, CDR2 FQGTGA. CDR3 length: 19 amino acids. The CDR3 coding sequence is TGTGCCAGCAGCAGGACCGCCCGGGTCGGCGGGGGGGCCAAAGATACGCAGTATTTT. This encodes CASSRTARVGGGAKDTQYF.

The chain is built from TRBV15 and TRBJ2-1, with 10 bases that match TRBD1. This CDR3 spans 14 amino acids. Germline CDR1 and CDR2: LNHNV and YYDKDF (reference sequence). V was clipped by 4 bases and J by 9 bases; unmatched bases: 6. The CDR3 loop is CATSNRDRGSEQFF. CDR3 coding DNA: TGTGCCACCAGCAACCGGGACAGGGGTTCTGAGCAGTTCTTC.

This clone is a singleton in its sample. The same CDR3 is also encoded by other DNA sequences in this sample. The V gene is TRBV11-2, the J gene TRBJ2-5; TRBD2 matches 7 bases. V trimming: 1 base; J trimming: 3 bases; junction bases outside the gene matches: 2. The length of the CDR3 is 14 residues. Germline CDR1 reads SGHAT; CDR2 reads FQNNGV. As DNA, the CDR3 is TGTGCCAGCAGCTTAGGGCTAGCGGAAGAGACCCAGTACTTC. Encoded protein: CASSLGLAEETQYF. Looking up the rest from reference TRBV11-2 and TRBJ2-5 gives the full variable domain: EAGVAQSPRYKIIEKRQSVAFWCNPISGHATLYWYQQILGQGPKLLIQFQNNGVVDDSQLPKDRFSAERLKGVDSTLKIQPAKLEDSAVYLCASSLGLAEETQYFGPGTRLLVL.

This clone has only a few counts. The chain has TRBV6-5 and TRBJ2-7; 10 bases line up with TRBD1. The CDR3 is 14 residues long. Losses at the gene ends were 6 bases for V and 0 bases for J; bases not matched to a gene: 2. Germline-derived CDR1 and CDR2 are MNHEY and SVGAGI. CDR3 in DNA: TGTGCCAGCAGCCGGGACAGGGGCTCCTACGAGCAGTACTTC. Its protein product is CASSRDRGSYEQYF.

This chain connects TRBV30 to TRBJ2-5; 10 bases match TRBD1. J gave up 3 bases and V 2 bases, and 6 bases lay outside the gene matches. Germline loops: CDR1 GTSNPN, CDR2 SVGIG (reference sequence). The CDR3 covers 15 residues. Here the CDR3 DNA reads TGTGCCTGGAGTCTGGACAGGGGGTTTGAAGAGACCCAGTACTTC. Translated: CAWSLDRGFEETQYF.

The chain joins TRBV19 to TRBJ1-3; TRBD1 matches 8 bases. The germline V gene encodes CDR1 LNHDA and CDR2 SQIVND (reference sequence). V shed 6 bases, J shed 1 base, and the junction held 5 bases outside the gene matches. The CDR3 is 15 residues long. The CDR3 here is CASRDRATSGNTIYF. CDR3 DNA sequence: TGTGCCAGTAGGGACAGGGCTACATCTGGAAACACCATATATTTT. Looking up the rest from reference TRBV19 and TRBJ1-3 gives the full variable domain: DGGITQSPKYLFRKEGQNVTLSCEQNLNHDAMYWYRQDPGQGLRLIYYSQIVNDFQKGDIAEGYSVSREKKESFPLTVTSAQKNPTAFYLCASRDRATSGNTIYFGEGSWLTVV.

The rearrangement links TRBV18 to TRBJ2-1; TRBD2 is a possible D gene (6 bases). This CDR3 has 13 residues. Trimming left V 3 bases short and J 5 bases short, with 8 bases between. CDR1 is KGHSH and CDR2 is LQKENI in the germline V gene. The CDR3 coding sequence is TGTGCCAGCTCACCGACTAGACACAATGAGCAGTTCTTC. It translates to CASSPTRHNEQFF.

This chain connects TRBV5-1 to TRBJ1-1; TRBD1 aligns across 8 bases. With 1 base clipped from V and 1 base from J, the junction kept 9 bases outside the gene matches. This CDR3 is built from 17 residues. The V gene's germline CDR1 is SGHRS and CDR2 YFSETQ. CDR3 coding DNA: TGCGCCAGCAGCTTGTTCGGCAGGGGGCCCGGGAACACTGAAGCTTTCTTT. Encoded protein: CASSLFGRGPGNTEAFF.

V usage is TRBV9 and J usage is TRBJ1-1; D gene unclear. The CDR3 covers 12 residues. CDR1 is SGDLS and CDR2 is YYNGEE in the germline V gene. Deletions cut 4 bases from V and 3 bases from J, with 7 bases between. The CDR3 is CASSPVHTEAFF. The CDR3 DNA is TGTGCCAGCAGCCCGGTTCACACTGAAGCTTTCTTT. The whole variable domain, remainder taken from reference TRBV9 and TRBJ1-1, is DSGVTQTPKHLITATGQRVTLRCSPRSGDLSVYWYQQSLDQGLQFLIQYYNGEERAKGNILERFSAQQFPDLHSELNLSSLELGDSALYFCASSPVHTEAFFGQGTRLTVV.

V is TRBV6-6 and J is TRBJ1-5; no clear D gene. The germline V gene encodes CDR1 MNHNY and CDR2 SVGAGI (reference sequence). Between the trimmed V and J ends, which lost 2 bases and 1 base, there was a span of 12 bases. This CDR3 has 16 amino acids. The CDR3 DNA reads as TGTGCCAGCAGTTACCCATCGGGAGAAAGCAATCAGCCCCAGCATTTT. This gives the protein CASSYPSGESNQPQHF.

The J gene is TRBJ1-3, the V gene TRBV5-6, with a possible D match to TRBD1 (5 bases). The V gene lost 4 bases and the J gene lost 3 bases, with 20 bases spanning the gap. The CDR3 has 17 amino acids. Germline CDR1 SGHDT, CDR2 YYEEEE. CDR3 loop: CASSPHPTGPGGNTIYF. In DNA, the CDR3 is TGTGCCAGCAGCCCTCATCCTACAGGCCCAGGTGGAAACACCATATATTTT.